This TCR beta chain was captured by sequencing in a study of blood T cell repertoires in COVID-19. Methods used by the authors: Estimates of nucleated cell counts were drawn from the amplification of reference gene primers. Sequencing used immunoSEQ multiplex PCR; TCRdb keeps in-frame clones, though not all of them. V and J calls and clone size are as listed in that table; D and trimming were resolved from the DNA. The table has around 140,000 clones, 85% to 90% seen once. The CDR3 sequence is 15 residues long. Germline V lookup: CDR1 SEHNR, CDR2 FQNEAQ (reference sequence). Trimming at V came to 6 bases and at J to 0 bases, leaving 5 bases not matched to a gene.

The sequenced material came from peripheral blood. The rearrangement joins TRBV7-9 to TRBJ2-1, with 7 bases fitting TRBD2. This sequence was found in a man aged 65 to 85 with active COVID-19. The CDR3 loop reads CASRSGTTSYNEQFF. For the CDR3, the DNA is TGTGCCAGCAGGTCCGGGACTACCTCCTACAATGAGCAGTTCTTC.